This T cell receptor beta chain was observed in a study of T cell clonality in common variable immunodeficiency. Equal genomic DNA amounts from CVID and control samples were sequenced. Profiling relied on immunoSEQ multiplex PCR, and the TCRdb table lists in-frame clones only, not all of them. In total the sample includes some 10,000 clones, none of them seen once. For at least one year, all CVID subjects received replacement immunoglobulin. No CVID subject was ill or on immunomodulatory drugs when sampled. In germline, CDR1 is MNHEY, CDR2 SVGEGT. The junction had 9 bases not matched to a gene; V was cut back by 7 bases and J by 2 bases. The CDR3 runs to 16 residues. Study-wide results and limits: Fewer deletions and N-nucleotide insertions were reportedly seen in common variable immunodeficiency TCR beta sequences.

Regarding this clone: Its antigen remains unknown. The sequenced fragment ends 3 residues before the CDR3 boundary, so the rest is inferred from the germline J gene.

Sequencing was performed on peripheral blood mononuclear cells. The chain carries TRBV6-2 or TRBV6-3 and TRBJ2-1; TRBD2 matches 9 bases. The source is a human donor with common variable immunodeficiency. CDR3 DNA (partial): TGTGCCAGCACCTACCGACTAGCGGAGGCCTACAATGAG. This gives the protein CASTYRLAEAYNE. The complete CDR3 sequence is CASTYRLAEAYNEQFF.